This paragraph covers one T cell receptor (beta chain) sequence. Its cognate antigen is unknown. The assay was immunoSEQ multiplex PCR, and TCRdb's table has in-frame clones only and misses some. Of some 68,000 clones in the sample, more than 75% were seen once. This record belongs to a study of stem cell transplantation in POMP-related autoinflammatory disease. Turning to the study itself: Hypothesis: faulty thymoproteasomes impair CD8+ T-cell selection, skewing TRB repertoires. Before transplant: CD4+ naive skewing, low CD8+ proportions, reduced cytokine secretion.

PRAID featured immunodeficiency plus autoinflammation. Findings of the study overall: Unique TRB V-J gene pairings were limited in number in patients with PRAID.

CDR1 is MNHEY and CDR2 is SVGAGI in the germline V gene. The CDR3 has 13 residues. Losses at the gene ends were 8 bases for V and 4 bases for J; bases not matched to a gene: 4. The rearrangement uses TRBV6-5 and TRBJ1-4; 7 bases map to TRBD1. This TCR came from a human patient with POMP-related autoinflammation and immune dysregulation (PRAID). Some T cells may be the graft donor's. Sequenced material: CD4+ T cells from PBMCs, taken after stem cell transplantation. The DNA for the CDR3 is TGTGCCAGCCTGGGACAGCTTAATGAAAAACTGTTTTTT. Translated, it gives CASLGQLNEKLFF.